These 27 T cell receptor beta chains originate from one sample sequenced in a study of CD8 T cells in ankylosing spondylitis. From the 5' RACE reads, TCRdb called clonotypes with MiXCR, one entry per CDR3 protein. The sample carries under 150,000 distinct CDR3 sequences, approximately 10% recorded once. Sequences were obtained from blood, either unsorted or a sorted T cell fraction (not recorded which). The origin of the receptors is a male donor with ankylosing spondylitis or in good health (not recorded which).

This clonotype was counted many times. The chain couples TRBV5-1 to TRBJ2-3; D not certain. The germline gives CDR1 SGHRS, CDR2 YFSETQ. CDR3 length: 14 residues. V lost 2 bases, J lost 4 bases, and 11 bases lay in between. The CDR3 is CASSLEASADTQYF. As DNA, the CDR3 is TGCGCCAGCAGCTTAGAAGCGAGTGCAGATACGCAGTATTTT.

This clonotype was found many times. The chain couples TRBV5-6 to TRBJ2-7; TRBD1 might be the D (5 bases). Looked up from germline, CDR1 is SGHDT and CDR2 is YYEEEE. The CDR3 runs 13 residues. Deletions cut 1 base from V and 2 bases from J, with 7 bases between. In DNA, the CDR3 is TGTGCCAGCAGCTTGACAGGACCCTACGAGCAGTACTTC. Amino acid sequence: CASSLTGPYEQYF.

V usage is TRBV7-9 and J usage is TRBJ1-5; no definite D call. V gave up 2 bases and J gave up 6 bases, with 8 bases separating them. The V gene's germline CDR1 is SEHNR and CDR2 FQNEAQ (reference sequence). This CDR3 is 13 amino acids long. CDR3 in DNA: TGTGCCAGCAGCTTAAGCGGAGTTCAGCCCCAGCATTTT. Amino acid sequence: CASSLSGVQPQHF.

This sequence joins TRBV6-1 and TRBJ2-3, with D possibly being TRBD1 or TRBD2 (5 bases each). CDR3 length: 14 residues. Germline lookup yields CDR1 MNHNS and CDR2 SASEGT. Trimming removed 6 bases at V and 2 bases at J, with 12 bases between. CDR3 nucleotides: TGTGCCAGCAGCCCGGGGCGGATCACAGATACGCAGTATTTT. Its protein product is CASSPGRITDTQYF.

This clonotype was counted many times. V gene TRBV20-1 combines with J gene TRBJ2-1; 9 bases are a match to TRBD1. Losses at the gene ends were 5 bases for V and 9 bases for J; bases not matched to a gene: 8. Germline V gene data show CDR1 as DFQATT and CDR2 as SNEGSKA (reference sequence). CDR3 size: 13 residues. CDR3 bases: TGCAGTGCTCACCGGGACAGGGTCAGTGAGCAGTTCTTC. This sequence encodes CSAHRDRVSEQFF.

This clonotype was observed many times. The chain recombines TRBV5-1 with TRBJ2-1; D uncertain. Germline V lookup: CDR1 SGHRS, CDR2 YFSETQ. Trimming took off 6 bases at V and 3 bases at J, with 13 bases between the two ends. This CDR3 spans 14 amino acids. The CDR3 region has the DNA TGCGCCAGCACCACACGGTTGAACTACAATGAGCAGTTCTTC. Amino acids: CASTTRLNYNEQFF.

The chain carries TRBV29-1 and TRBJ2-1, with 8 nucleotides matching TRBD1. The V gene's germline CDR1 is SQVTM and CDR2 ANQGSEA. V was clipped by 7 bases and J by 4 bases; unmatched bases: 18. The CDR3 is made up of 17 amino acids. This CDR3 is CSAKDRAIGTLYNEQFF. CDR3 DNA sequence: TGCAGCGCCAAGGACAGGGCCATTGGGACATTGTACAATGAGCAGTTCTTC.

This clonotype was counted at least ten times. The chain employs TRBV7-9 and TRBJ2-2, with unresolved D. This CDR3 is 11 amino acids long. The V end was cut by 5 bases, the J end by 4 bases, with 2 bases between. From germline, CDR1 is SEHNR and CDR2 FQNEAQ (reference sequence). The chain's CDR3 is CASSVTGELFF. The CDR3 DNA reads TGTGCCAGCAGCGTCACCGGGGAGCTGTTTTTT. Drawing the rest from reference TRBV7-9 and TRBJ2-2, the complete variable domain is DTGVSQNPRHKITKRGQNVTFRCDPISEHNRLYWYRQTLGQGPEFLTYFQNEAQLEKSRLLSDRFSAERPKGSFSTLEIQRTEQGDSAMYLCASSVTGELFFGEGSRLTVL.

Ten or more counts support this clonotype. The rearrangement links TRBV7-9 to TRBJ2-1, with D unresolved. V shed 4 bases and J shed 8 bases, with 15 bases lying between them. The V gene's germline CDR1 is SEHNR and CDR2 FQNEAQ (reference sequence). CDR3 length: 14 amino acids. The DNA for the CDR3 is TGTGCCAGCAGCTCCCATATAACAAGGGATGAGCAGTTCTTC. It yields the protein CASSSHITRDEQFF.

There are many counts of this clonotype. The V and J genes are TRBV12-3 or TRBV12-4 and TRBJ1-3; TRBD1 agrees at 7 bases. This CDR3 contains 14 residues. J gave up 6 bases and V 5 bases, and 7 bases lay outside the gene matches. This CDR3 is CASSEQGFENTIYF. CDR3 nucleotides: TGTGCCAGCAGTGAACAGGGGTTTGAAAACACCATATATTTT.

This clonotype was observed a few times. This chain uses TRBV20-1 with TRBJ2-2, with D perhaps TRBD1 (6 bases). The CDR3 is 13 amino acids. V was cut by 3 bases and J by 5 bases, with 10 bases left in between. CDR1 is DFQATT and CDR2 is SNEGSKA in the germline V gene (reference sequence). Here the CDR3 reads CSASVRGTGELFF. The DNA for the CDR3 is TGCAGTGCTAGTGTCAGGGGAACCGGGGAGCTGTTTTTT.

This clonotype was detected many times. The chain is built from TRBV20-1 and TRBJ2-1; D gene ambiguous. Trimming left V 2 bases short and J 3 bases short, with 14 bases between. CDR1 and CDR2 from the germline V gene are DFQATT and SNEGSKA (reference sequence). This CDR3 comprises 15 residues. CDR3 sequence: CSARQMLRGYNEQFF. Here the CDR3 DNA reads TGCAGTGCTAGACAGATGCTCCGTGGCTACAATGAGCAGTTCTTC.

The rearrangement links TRBV6-1 to TRBJ2-6; no firm D call. The CDR3 runs to 18 residues. The germline V and J ends were trimmed by 6 bases and 0 bases, with 18 bases remaining between them. From germline, CDR1 is MNHNS and CDR2 SASEGT. The CDR3 nucleotides are TGTGCCAGCAGAACCAGACAACAGTCCCTCTCTGGGGCCAACGTCCTGACTTTC. Protein product: CASRTRQQSLSGANVLTF.

This clonotype came up many times. The chain couples TRBV29-1 to TRBJ2-5, with a weak D call TRBD2 (6 bases). The germline V and J ends were trimmed by 6 bases and 3 bases, with 17 bases remaining between them. The CDR3 runs 14 residues. Germline assignment: CDR1 SQVTM and CDR2 ANQGSEA. The CDR3 reads CSVRLVPREETQYF. CDR3 in DNA: TGCAGCGTCCGACTAGTTCCTAGGGAAGAGACCCAGTACTTC.

This clonotype appeared a few times. The V call is TRBV5-6, the J call TRBJ2-5, with D possibly matching TRBD2 (6 bases). V shed 1 base and J shed 1 base, with 14 bases lying between them. This CDR3 has 16 amino acids. CDR1 is SGHDT and CDR2 is YYEEEE in the germline V gene. The CDR3 here is CASSLPGARFQETQYF. Written as DNA, the CDR3 is TGTGCCAGCAGCTTGCCGGGAGCTCGGTTCCAAGAGACCCAGTACTTC. Supplemented by reference TRBV5-6 and TRBJ2-5, the full variable domain reads DAGVTQSPTHLIKTRGQQVTLRCSPKSGHDTVSWYQQALGQGPQFIFQYYEEEERQRGNFPDRFSGHQFPNYSSELNVNALLLGDSALYLCASSLPGARFQETQYFGPGTRLLVL.

This clonotype was counted at least ten times. This rearrangement joins TRBV20-1 to TRBJ2-5; TRBD2 matches at 7 bases. The germline CDR1 and CDR2 sequences are DFQATT and SNEGSKA (reference sequence). V was clipped by 3 bases and J by 3 bases; unmatched bases: 10. CDR3 length equals 15 residues. The CDR3 sequence is CSASVPSGDEETQYF. In nucleotides, the CDR3 is TGCAGTGCTAGTGTTCCTAGCGGAGACGAAGAGACCCAGTACTTC.

This clonotype was detected many times. The chain is built from TRBV20-1 and TRBJ1-4; D ambiguous. The CDR3 spans 14 residues. Germline V gives CDR1 DFQATT, CDR2 SNEGSKA (reference sequence). The ends were cut back, 1 base at V and 1 base at J, with 7 bases in the middle. CDR3 protein: CSARVRRTNEKLFF. CDR3 in DNA: TGCAGTGCTAGAGTTCGCAGAACTAATGAAAAACTGTTTTTT.

Only a few counts were recorded for this clonotype. The chain links TRBV7-3 to TRBJ2-1; 8 positions agree with TRBD1. CDR1 is SGHTA and CDR2 is FQGTGA in the germline V gene. CDR3 size: 15 residues. J was trimmed by 5 bases and V by 5 bases; bases with no gene match: 8. CDR3: CASSPRTGRHNEQFF. CDR3 in DNA: TGTGCCAGCAGCCCCCGGACAGGGCGGCACAATGAGCAGTTCTTC. The variable domain in full, with the rest retrieved from reference TRBV7-3 and TRBJ2-1, is GAGVSQTPSNKVTEKGKYVELRCDPISGHTALYWYRQSLGQGPEFLIYFQGTGAADDSGLPNDRFFAVRPEGSVSTLKIQRTERGDSAVYLCASSPRTGRHNEQFFGPGTRLTVL.

This clonotype was recorded many times. V gene TRBV12-3 or TRBV12-4 combines with J gene TRBJ1-6, with D unresolved. The CDR3 totals 15 residues. V was clipped by 4 bases and J by 5 bases, with 12 bases between them. The CDR3 loop reads CASSSTTAHNSPLHF. In DNA form, the CDR3 reads TGTGCCAGCAGTTCGACGACGGCCCATAATTCACCCCTCCACTTT.

This clonotype was observed a few times. The V call is TRBV12-3 or TRBV12-4, the J call TRBJ2-1, with 10 bases matching TRBD2. The CDR3 has 16 amino acids. Trimming cost V 5 bases and J 5 bases; bases outside gene matches: 9. CDR3 amino acids: CASSPTGTSVNNEQFF. The CDR3 DNA reads TGTGCCAGCAGTCCAACCGGGACTAGCGTCAACAATGAGCAGTTCTTC.

This clonotype came up many times. The chain is built from TRBV7-2 and TRBJ2-1; TRBD2 might be the D (6 bases). The germline CDR1 and CDR2 sequences are SGHTA and FQGNSA. This CDR3 spans 16 amino acids. Trimming removed 1 base at V and 0 bases at J, with 10 bases between. The CDR3 protein is CASSLVVGSSYNEQFF. The CDR3 DNA reads TGTGCCAGCAGCTTAGTTGTCGGGAGCTCCTACAATGAGCAGTTCTTC.

This clonotype has ten or more counts. The V call is TRBV2, the J call TRBJ1-2, with D uncertain. The length of the CDR3 is 15 residues. The germline V gene encodes CDR1 SNHLY and CDR2 FYNNEI. The ends were cut back, 8 bases at V and 1 base at J, with 17 bases in the middle. CDR3 sequence: CASRRATEVNYGYTF. CDR3 coding DNA: TGTGCCAGCCGCCGGGCCACAGAGGTTAACTATGGCTACACCTTC.

This clonotype was recorded at least ten times. The rearrangement uses TRBV7-2 and TRBJ2-1; 8 nucleotides match TRBD1. With V trimmed by 4 bases and J by 0 bases, 2 bases remained unmatched. The CDR3 has 15 residues. Germline V gene data show CDR1 as SGHTA and CDR2 as FQGNSA. The CDR3 reads CASSYGQGSYNEQFF. In nucleotides, the CDR3 is TGTGCCAGCAGCTACGGACAGGGCTCCTACAATGAGCAGTTCTTC.

This clonotype was found many times. The J gene is TRBJ2-1, the V gene TRBV20-1; D is unclear. The CDR3 is made up of 13 amino acids. The V gene's germline CDR1 is DFQATT and CDR2 SNEGSKA (reference sequence). V lost 3 bases, J lost 7 bases, and 13 bases lay in between. The CDR3 region has the DNA TGCAGTGCTAGTGGTCAAGTGCGGAATGAGCAGTTCTTC. Translation gives CSASGQVRNEQFF.

In nucleotides, the CDR3 is TGTGCCAGCAGTTCTATGGGCCGGGACAGCTTCCCCTCTGGGGCCAACGTCCTGACTTTC. It yields the protein CASSSMGRDSFPSGANVLTF. The J gene is TRBJ2-6, the V gene TRBV6-2 or TRBV6-3; 7 bases fit TRBD1. V lost 4 bases to trimming and J lost 0 bases; unmatched junction nucleotides: 15. CDR3 length: 20 amino acids. Germline V gene sequence: CDR1 MNHEY, CDR2 SVGEGT.

This clonotype appeared a few times. The chain couples TRBV7-9 to TRBJ1-4; D remains ambiguous. From germline, CDR1 is SEHNR and CDR2 FQNEAQ (reference sequence). V lost 1 base and J 7 bases, leaving 7 bases between the germline ends. The CDR3 extends over 13 amino acids. The CDR3 coding sequence is TGTGCCAGCAGCTTAGGGGAGGTTGAAAAACTGTTTTTT. It encodes CASSLGEVEKLFF.

Concerning this clonotype: Just one base apart from a much larger clone, this may be a read error. Lacking the conserved final phenylalanine or tryptophan, this CDR3 likely reflects a read error. The J gene is TRBJ2-3, the V gene TRBV20-1, with 7 bases identical to TRBD2. Unmatched junction bases numbered 5, after V lost 1 base and J lost 4 bases. CDR1 is DFQATT, CDR2 SNEGSKA, per germline (reference sequence). The CDR3 is 14 amino acids. CDR3 nucleotides: TGCAGTGCTAGAGTTGCGGGAGTGGCAGATACGCAGTATTTG. This sequence encodes CSARVAGVADTQYL.